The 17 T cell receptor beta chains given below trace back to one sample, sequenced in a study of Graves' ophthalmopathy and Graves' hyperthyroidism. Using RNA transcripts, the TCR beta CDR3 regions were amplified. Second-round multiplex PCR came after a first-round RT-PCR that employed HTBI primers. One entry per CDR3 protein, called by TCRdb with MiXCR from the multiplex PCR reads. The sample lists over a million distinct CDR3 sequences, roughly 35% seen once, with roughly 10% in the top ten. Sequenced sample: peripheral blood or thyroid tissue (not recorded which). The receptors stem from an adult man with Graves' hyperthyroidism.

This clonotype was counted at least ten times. CDR3 sequence: CATSARDSSNQPQHF. CDR3 sequence (DNA): TGTGCCACCAGCGCCCGGGACAGTAGCAATCAGCCCCAGCATTTT. V and J are TRBV15 and TRBJ1-5, with TRBD1 matching 7 bases. This CDR3 is 15 amino acids long. V was pared by 5 bases and J by 0 bases, with 4 bases of the junction left unmatched. Germline V gives CDR1 LNHNV, CDR2 YYDKDF (reference sequence).

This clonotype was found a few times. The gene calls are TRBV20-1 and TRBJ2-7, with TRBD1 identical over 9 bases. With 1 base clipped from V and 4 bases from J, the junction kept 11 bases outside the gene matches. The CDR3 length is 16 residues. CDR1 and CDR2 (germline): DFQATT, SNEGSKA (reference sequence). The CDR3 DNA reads TGCAGTGCTAGAGCCTGGGACAGGGCAGAGGGGTACGAGCAGTACTTC. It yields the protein CSARAWDRAEGYEQYF.

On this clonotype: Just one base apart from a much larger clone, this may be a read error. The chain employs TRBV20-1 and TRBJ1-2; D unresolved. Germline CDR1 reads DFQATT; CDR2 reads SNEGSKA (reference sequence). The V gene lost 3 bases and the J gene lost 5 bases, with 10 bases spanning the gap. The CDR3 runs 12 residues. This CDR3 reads CSASVGNYGYTF. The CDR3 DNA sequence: TGCAGTGCTAGCGTAGGGAATTATGGCTACACCTTC.

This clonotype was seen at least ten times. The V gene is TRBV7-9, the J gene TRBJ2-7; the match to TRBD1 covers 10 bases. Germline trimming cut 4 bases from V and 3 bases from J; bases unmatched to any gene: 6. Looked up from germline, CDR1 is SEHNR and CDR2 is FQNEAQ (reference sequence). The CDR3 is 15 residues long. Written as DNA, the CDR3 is TGTGCCAGCAGCTCGTCCGGGACAGGGGTCTACGAGCAGTACTTC. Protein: CASSSSGTGVYEQYF.

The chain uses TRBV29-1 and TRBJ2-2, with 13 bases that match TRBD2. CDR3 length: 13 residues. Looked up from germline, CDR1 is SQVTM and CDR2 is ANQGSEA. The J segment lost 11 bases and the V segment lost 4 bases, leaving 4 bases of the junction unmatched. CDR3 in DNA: TGCAGCGTTGGGACTAGCGGGAGTGCAGAGCTGTTTTTT. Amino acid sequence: CSVGTSGSAELFF.

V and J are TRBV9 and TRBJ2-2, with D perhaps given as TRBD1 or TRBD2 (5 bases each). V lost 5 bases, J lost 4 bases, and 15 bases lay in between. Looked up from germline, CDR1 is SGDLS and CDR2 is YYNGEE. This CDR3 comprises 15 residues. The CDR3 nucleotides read TGTGCCAGCAGGACCGGGGCATCGCCCACCGGGGAGCTGTTTTTT. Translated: CASRTGASPTGELFF. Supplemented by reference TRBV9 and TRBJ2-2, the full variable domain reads DSGVTQTPKHLITATGQRVTLRCSPRSGDLSVYWYQQSLDQGLQFLIQYYNGEERAKGNILERFSAQQFPDLHSELNLSSLELGDSALYFCASRTGASPTGELFFGEGSRLTVL.

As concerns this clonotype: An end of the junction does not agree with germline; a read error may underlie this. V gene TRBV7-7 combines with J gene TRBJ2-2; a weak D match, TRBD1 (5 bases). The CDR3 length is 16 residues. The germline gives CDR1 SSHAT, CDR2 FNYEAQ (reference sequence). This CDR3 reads CASSLVPGLNTGELFF. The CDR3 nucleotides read TGTGCTAGCAGCTTAGTTCCAGGGTTGAACACCGGGGAGCTGTTTTTT.

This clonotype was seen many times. CDR3 loop: CASSQEARNEKLFF. The DNA for the CDR3 is TGCGCCAGCAGCCAAGAGGCCAGGAATGAAAAACTGTTTTTT. V gene TRBV4-1 combines with J gene TRBJ1-4; D remains unclear. This CDR3 region has 14 residues. Per the germline V gene, CDR1 is MGHRA and CDR2 is YSYEKL. V lost 0 bases and J 5 bases, leaving 7 bases between the germline ends.

CDR3 DNA: TGTGCCACCAGCCCAGACAGCCAAGAGACCCAGTACTTC. It yields the protein CATSPDSQETQYF. The chain uses TRBV15 and TRBJ2-5, with a possible D match to TRBD1 (5 bases). The CDR3 is 13 residues long. Trimming pared 5 bases from V and 1 base from J, leaving 8 bases between. Germline loops: CDR1 LNHNV, CDR2 YYDKDF (reference sequence).

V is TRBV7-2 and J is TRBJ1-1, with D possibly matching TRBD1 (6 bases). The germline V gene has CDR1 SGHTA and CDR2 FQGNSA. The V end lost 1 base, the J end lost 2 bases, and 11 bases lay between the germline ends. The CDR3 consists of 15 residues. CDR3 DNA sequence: TGTGCCAGCAGCTTAGGAGGGGGGTTTAACACTGAAGCTTTCTTT. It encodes CASSLGGGFNTEAFF.

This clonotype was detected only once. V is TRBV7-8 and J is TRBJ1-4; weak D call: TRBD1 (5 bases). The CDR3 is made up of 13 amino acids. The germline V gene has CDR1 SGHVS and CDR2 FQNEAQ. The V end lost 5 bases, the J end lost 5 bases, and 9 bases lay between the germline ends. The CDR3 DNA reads TGTGCCAGCAGCGGAGGGGAGAATGAAAAACTGTTTTTT. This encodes CASSGGENEKLFF.

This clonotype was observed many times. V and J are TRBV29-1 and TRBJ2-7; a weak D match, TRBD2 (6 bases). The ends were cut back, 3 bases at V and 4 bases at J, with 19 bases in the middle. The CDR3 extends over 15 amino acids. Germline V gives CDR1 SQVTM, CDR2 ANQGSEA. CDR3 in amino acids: CSVEGGVGPQYEQYF. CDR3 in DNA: TGCAGCGTTGAGGGGGGAGTCGGGCCCCAATACGAGCAGTACTTC.

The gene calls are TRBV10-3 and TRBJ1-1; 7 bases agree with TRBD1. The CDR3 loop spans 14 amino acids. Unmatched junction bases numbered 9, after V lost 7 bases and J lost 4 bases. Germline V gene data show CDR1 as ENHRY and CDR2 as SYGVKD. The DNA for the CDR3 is TGTGCCATCACCGCAAACCGGGACAGCACTGAAGCTTTCTTT. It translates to CAITANRDSTEAFF.

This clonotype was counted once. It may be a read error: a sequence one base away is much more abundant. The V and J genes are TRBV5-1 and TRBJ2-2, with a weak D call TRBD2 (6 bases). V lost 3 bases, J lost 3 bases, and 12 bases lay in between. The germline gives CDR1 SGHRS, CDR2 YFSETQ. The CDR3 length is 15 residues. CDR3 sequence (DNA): TGCGCCAGCAGCTCGGCGGAGGGATACACCGGGGAGCTGTTTTTT. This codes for CASSSAEGYTGELFF.

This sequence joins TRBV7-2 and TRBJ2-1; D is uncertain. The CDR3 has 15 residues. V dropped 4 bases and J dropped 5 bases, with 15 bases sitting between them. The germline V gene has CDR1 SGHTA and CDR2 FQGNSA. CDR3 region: CASSSTRRAHNEQFF. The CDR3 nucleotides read TGTGCCAGCAGCTCGACCCGTCGGGCCCACAATGAGCAGTTCTTC.

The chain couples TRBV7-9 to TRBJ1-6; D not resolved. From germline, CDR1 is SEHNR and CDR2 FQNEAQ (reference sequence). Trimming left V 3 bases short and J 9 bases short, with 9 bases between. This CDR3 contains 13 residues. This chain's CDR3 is CASSFRPVSPLHF. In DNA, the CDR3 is TGTGCCAGCAGCTTCCGGCCGGTTTCACCCCTCCACTTT.

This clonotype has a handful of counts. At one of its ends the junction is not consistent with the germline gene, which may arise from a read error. The CDR3: CASNLTRLGNTEAFF. CDR3 coding DNA: TGTGCCAGCAACTTAACGAGACTGGGGAACACTGAAGCTTTCTTT. The chain employs TRBV7-3 and TRBJ1-1; D not resolved. The CDR3 totals 15 residues. Germline V gene lookup returns CDR1 SGHTA and CDR2 FQGTGA.